This is a list of T cell receptor beta chains from one sample in a study of blood T cell repertoires in COVID-19. The method was immunoSEQ multiplex PCR; TCRdb's version includes in-frame clones alone and lacks a portion of them. The sample holds 87,000 or so clones, about 89% seen once. Sample: peripheral blood. These receptors were obtained from a human donor with acute or convalescent COVID-19. The donor label of this sample is uncertain. CDR3s include the opening cysteine and the closing phenylalanine or tryptophan. Fields, in order: J gene, D gene, clone size, V gene, CDR3 DNA, CDR3 protein. D genes are given only for firm matches. Clone size is stated in some rows and not others, as once, few, many or a class when expanded.

J: TRBJ2-1
D: TRBD2
size: .
V: TRBV9
DNA: TGTGCCAGCAGCCCTCACCCGCTAGCGGGGGGGCGGAATGAGCAGTTCTTC
CDR3: CASSPHPLAGGRNEQFF

J: TRBJ1-4
D: .
size: .
V: TRBV11-2
DNA: TGTGCCAGCAGCTTAGAGCGACCCAGCGTCAATGAAAAACTGTTTTTT
CDR3: CASSLERPSVNEKLFF

J: TRBJ1-2
D: TRBD1
size: once
V: TRBV13
DNA: TGTGCCAGCAGCATCACAGGGGGGAGATCAGCTAACTATGGCTACACCTTC
CDR3: CASSITGGRSANYGYTF

J: TRBJ2-7
D: .
size: .
V: TRBV7-2
DNA: TGTGCCAGCAGCCTGAGGCGGAGGTACGAGCAGTACTTC
CDR3: CASSLRRRYEQYF

J: TRBJ1-4
D: TRBD1
size: few
V: TRBV18
DNA: TGTGCCAGCTCACCAACGGACAGGGGGCTAACTAATGAAAAACTGTTTTTT
CDR3: CASSPTDRGLTNEKLFF

J: TRBJ2-7
D: .
size: .
V: TRBV29-1
DNA: TGCAGCGTTGTAGCGACGACAACTCCCTACGAGCAGTACTTC
CDR3: CSVVATTTPYEQYF

J: TRBJ2-3
D: .
size: once
V: TRBV19
DNA: TGTGCCAGTAGTCCCCTAGACAGGCGTAGCACAGATACGCAGTATTTT
CDR3: CASSPLDRRSTDTQYF

J: TRBJ1-5
D: TRBD1
size: .
V: TRBV7-9
DNA: TGTGCCAGCAGCATCGACAGGGATTACAATCAGCCCCAGCATTTT
CDR3: CASSIDRDYNQPQHF

J: TRBJ1-1
D: .
size: .
V: TRBV14
DNA: TGTGCCAGCGGCCAAGAGCGGGGGGCTTCGATGAACACTGAAGCTTTCTTT
CDR3: CASGQERGASMNTEAFF

J: TRBJ2-2
D: .
size: .
V: TRBV6-5
DNA: TGTGCCAGCAGTTCGACAGTTCAGGTTAAACTGGAGCTGTTTTTT
CDR3: CASSSTVQVKLELFF

J: TRBJ1-3
D: .
size: few
V: TRBV30
DNA: TGTGCCTGGAGGGCCCTAACGGGGTCTGGAAACACCATATATTTT
CDR3: CAWRALTGSGNTIYF

J: TRBJ2-7
D: TRBD2
size: .
V: TRBV10-3
DNA: TGTGCCATCAGTGAGTACGACCTTAGCGGGGGAGGCTACGAGCAGTACTTC
CDR3: CAISEYDLSGGGYEQYF

J: TRBJ2-5
D: .
size: .
V: TRBV4-1
DNA: TGCGCCAGCAGCCCAATGAGCAGGGGAGAGACCCAGTACTTC
CDR3: CASSPMSRGETQYF

J: TRBJ2-7
D: TRBD2
size: few
V: TRBV10-2
DNA: TGCGCCAGCAGTGGGACTAGCGGGGTCAGCTCCTACGAGCAGTACTTC
CDR3: CASSGTSGVSSYEQYF

J: TRBJ2-7
D: .
size: once
V: TRBV11-3
DNA: TGTGCCAGCAGCTTATTGCAGGGTCCTTACGAGCAGTACTTC
CDR3: CASSLLQGPYEQYF

J: TRBJ2-7
D: TRBD2
size: .
V: TRBV5-1
DNA: TGCGCCAGCAGAGGTACTAGCGGGGTCCCCGAGCAGTACTTC
CDR3: CASRGTSGVPEQYF

J: TRBJ1-5
D: .
size: once
V: TRBV28
DNA: TGTGCCAGCAGTTTGTTTAGTTCTAGCAATCAGCCCCAGCATTTT
CDR3: CASSLFSSSNQPQHF

J: TRBJ1-4
D: .
size: .
V: TRBV7-2
DNA: TGTGCCAGCAGCTTAGAAGTCCGCCCCACAAATGAAAAACTGTTTTTT
CDR3: CASSLEVRPTNEKLFF

J: TRBJ1-5
D: TRBD1
size: few
V: TRBV19
DNA: TGTGCCAGTAGTACGGACAGGAGAGGGGTTCAGCCCCAGCATTTT
CDR3: CASSTDRRGVQPQHF

J: TRBJ1-2
D: .
size: .
V: TRBV10-3
DNA: TGTGCCATCAGTGCCCCTGGAGCTGTCTATGGCTACACCTTC
CDR3: CAISAPGAVYGYTF

J: TRBJ2-1
D: .
size: .
V: TRBV5-1
DNA: TGCGCCAGCAGCTTGTCAGGGATCTCCTACAATGAGCAGTTCTTC
CDR3: CASSLSGISYNEQFF

J: TRBJ1-1
D: .
size: .
V: TRBV4-2
DNA: TGTGCCAGCAGCCAATTTCAGGGAACGAACACTGAAGCTTTCTTT
CDR3: CASSQFQGTNTEAFF

J: TRBJ2-1
D: .
size: .
V: TRBV6-4
DNA: TGTGCCAGCAGTGACTCTGGAAGGGGTTACAATGAGCAGTTCTTC
CDR3: CASSDSGRGYNEQFF

J: TRBJ2-5
D: TRBD1
size: .
V: TRBV2
DNA: TGTGCCAGGGGTAGGACAGGAGGAAGGGAGACCCAGTACTTC
CDR3: CARGRTGGRETQYF

J: TRBJ2-3
D: TRBD2
size: .
V: TRBV3-1/TRBV3-2
DNA: TGTGCCAGCAGCCAAAGGGGAAAGCGGGGCCCTAGCACAGATACGCAGTATTTT
CDR3: CASSQRGKRGPSTDTQYF

J: TRBJ2-7
D: .
size: .
V: TRBV2
DNA: TGTGCCAGCAGTGGTCAGGGCCCTGCCTACGAGCAGTACTTC
CDR3: CASSGQGPAYEQYF

J: TRBJ2-7
D: .
size: .
V: TRBV28
DNA: TGTGCCAGCAGGCCCCACAATGAGGGGGCCTACGAGCAGTACTTC
CDR3: CASRPHNEGAYEQYF

J: TRBJ1-2
D: TRBD1
size: .
V: TRBV5-4
DNA: TGTGCCAGCAGTAGGGACAGGGTTCCTCGCTACACCTTC
CDR3: CASSRDRVPRYTF

J: TRBJ2-7
D: TRBD1
size: .
V: TRBV6-5
DNA: TGTGCCAGCAGACGCACCGGGACAGGGGCCTACGAGCAGTACTTC
CDR3: CASRRTGTGAYEQYF

J: TRBJ1-4
D: TRBD1
size: .
V: TRBV10-3
DNA: TGTGCCATCAAGCCCGGGACAGCAACTAATGAAAAACTGTTTTTT
CDR3: CAIKPGTATNEKLFF

J: TRBJ2-2
D: TRBD2
size: .
V: TRBV29-1
DNA: TGCAGCGTTGAAGAGGGAGGGACTCGACACACCGGGGAGCTGTTTTTT
CDR3: CSVEEGGTRHTGELFF

J: TRBJ1-2
D: .
size: .
V: TRBV28
DNA: TGTGCCAGCAGTTTTGGAGGGTTCTATGGCTACACCTTC
CDR3: CASSFGGFYGYTF